This TCR beta chain stems from a study of cytomegalovirus exposure and HLA in healthy donors. Trimming shortened V by 6 bases and J by 1 base, and 10 bases separated the two germline ends. The CDR3 sequence is 13 residues long. Germline values: CDR1 MDHEN, CDR2 SYDVKM. PCR employed 60 Vbeta and 13 Jbeta primers. Data came from immunoSEQ multiplex PCR; TCRdb stores just in-frame clones and leaves some out. The sample has under 200,000 clones, 80% to 85% seen once; the top ten hold roughly 2.1%. For this clone: Antigen unknown.

Regarding the study as a whole: Data from an earlier analysis indicated that most TCR beta V segments were productive either about 87% or about 30% of the time. The classifier reportedly diagnosed cytomegalovirus status with high specificity and sensitivity.

Sequenced sample: PBMCs. The receptor was derived from a young man in good health and CMV-seronegative. This rearrangement joins TRBV28 to TRBJ2-7; possible D gene TRBD1, 6 bases. DNA for the CDR3: TGTGCCAGCAGGCAGACAGGTTCCTACGAGCAGTACTTC. It codes for CASRQTGSYEQYF.